This T cell receptor beta chain was recorded in a study of cytomegalovirus exposure and HLA in healthy donors (dated by TCRdb to 2015 to 2018). The study in broad terms: According to a later analysis, one platform produced both the 120 validation repertoires and the roughly 650 repertoires of the first cohort. To predict cytomegalovirus infection status, the study brought together high-throughput TCR immunosequencing, statistical association of individual TCRs with disease status, and machine learning. The study aimed to test whether cataloging public T cell receptors could reveal signatures of past pathogen exposure. In addition to the first cohort of several hundred subjects, a separate validation cohort of approximately 110 different subjects was used.

Donors formed part of the validation cohort, which comprised some 120 subjects and was distinct from the first cohort of fewer than 750 subjects. Libraries were prepared through the immunoSEQ multiplex PCR assay. The study's processing was this. A statistical classification framework was built to diagnose cytomegalovirus status from the catalog of TCR beta chain sequences. The table comes from immuneACCESS by way of TCRdb, which keeps in-frame sequences with V and J called. Part of the clones is missing from these tables; in studies checked, under half for an unresolved V gene and the rest for unknown reasons. The DNA was the basis for D and trimming; V, J and clone size are from that table. The sample includes 200,000 or so clones, with roughly 82% observed a single time. The ten top clones hold 13% of the sample. CDR3 length: 15 amino acids, cysteine to phenylalanine. Kept here is only the CDR3 DNA, which spans 45 bases and is read in frame from base 1. The V and J ends are trimmed by 5 bases and 1 base, leaving 14 bases between them. The germline V gene supplies CDR1 SGHAT and CDR2 FQNNGV.

In the case of this clone: It lacks a known antigen. No much larger clone is present one base from it, and per-base qualities are unavailable.

The paper's findings and limits, for the study overall: According to the authors, the approach could potentially be generalized to other disease states and immunological phenotypes. The classifier was reported to diagnose cytomegalovirus status with high specificity and sensitivity in both the original cohort and the validation cohort. Subsequent analysis determined that TCRs grouped into clusters in the first cohort also showed a tendency toward co-occurrence across the approximately 120 validation repertoires, and 85% to 95% of cluster scores exceeded 0. In vitro tests confirmed that three of the cytomegalovirus-associated TCR beta chains recognize cytomegalovirus antigens. The study gave a list of over 150 TCR beta chains associated with cytomegalovirus. Most TCR sequences were observed very rarely across donors, whereas some public TCRs were present in many individuals. The validation cohort had no HLA typing available for a later analysis, so co-occurrence within that cohort was assessed over all 120 or so repertoires.

The rearrangement joined TRBV11-2 to TRBJ1-1, with the D gene not clear enough to name. The sequencing sample was made of PBMCs. This sequence was found in a woman in her 30s in good health and CMV-seropositive. CDR3 sequence: CASSPAGLRNTEAFF. The DNA sequence follows: TGTGCCAGCAGCCCAGCGGGGTTACGGAACACTGAAGCTTTCTTT. When the CDR3 is completed using the reference TRBV11-2 and TRBJ1-1 genes on either side, the full variable domain is EAGVAQSPRYKIIEKRQSVAFWCNPISGHATLYWYQQILGQGPKLLIQFQNNGVVDDSQLPKDRFSAERLKGVDSTLKIQPAKLEDSAVYLCASSPAGLRNTEAFFGQGTRLTVV.